The following is a T cell receptor (beta chain) sequence with its context. The use of a sample-barcoded 5' primer and a J-beta primer mix characterized a second PCR of about 7 to 12 cycles. TCRdb reprocessed the 5' RACE reads via MiXCR and lists one record per CDR3 protein. The sample contains over 750,000 distinct CDR3 sequences, approximately 25% of which appear only once. Each sample yielded at least 5 micrograms of PBMC total RNA. V shed 2 bases and J shed 2 bases, with 16 bases lying between them. Germline V lookup: CDR1 SQVTM, CDR2 ANQGSEA. The CDR3 runs to 16 residues. This sample stems from a study of blood T cells in healthy people across ages. These sequences were also reported in another study, on T cells of mothers and their children.

The material sequenced was blood. The rearrangement joins TRBV29-1 to TRBJ2-1; D is unclear. This clonotype originated in a boy aged 10-17 years in good health. CDR3 nucleotide sequence: TGCAGCGTTGAAAGTTACGGCGTGGGCACCTACAATGAGCAGTTCTTC. Its protein product is CSVESYGVGTYNEQFF.